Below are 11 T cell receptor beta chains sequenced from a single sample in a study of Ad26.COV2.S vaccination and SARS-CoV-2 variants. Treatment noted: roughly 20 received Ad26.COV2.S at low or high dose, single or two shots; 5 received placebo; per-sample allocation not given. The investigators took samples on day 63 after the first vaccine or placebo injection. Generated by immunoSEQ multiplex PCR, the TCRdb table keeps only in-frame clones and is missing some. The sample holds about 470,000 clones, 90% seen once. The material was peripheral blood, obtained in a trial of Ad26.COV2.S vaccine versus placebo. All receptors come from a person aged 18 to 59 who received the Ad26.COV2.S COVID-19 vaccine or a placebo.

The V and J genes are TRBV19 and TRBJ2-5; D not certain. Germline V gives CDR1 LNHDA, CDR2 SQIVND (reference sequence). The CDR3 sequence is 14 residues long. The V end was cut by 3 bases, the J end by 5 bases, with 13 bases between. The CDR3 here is CASSITRFSETQYF. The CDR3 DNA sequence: TGTGCCAGTAGTATCACCCGTTTTTCGGAGACCCAGTACTTC.

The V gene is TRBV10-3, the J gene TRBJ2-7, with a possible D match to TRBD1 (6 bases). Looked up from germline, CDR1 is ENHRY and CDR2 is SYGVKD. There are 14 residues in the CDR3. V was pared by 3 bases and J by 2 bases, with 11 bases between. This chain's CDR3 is CAISDDRSPYEQYF. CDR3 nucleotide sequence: TGTGCCATCAGTGACGACAGGTCGCCCTACGAGCAGTACTTC.

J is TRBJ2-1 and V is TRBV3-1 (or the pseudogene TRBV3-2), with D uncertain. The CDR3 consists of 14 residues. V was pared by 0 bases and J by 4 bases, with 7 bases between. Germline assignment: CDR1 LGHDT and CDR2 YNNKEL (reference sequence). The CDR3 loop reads CASSQDPAYNEQFF. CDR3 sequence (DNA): TGTGCCAGCAGCCAAGACCCCGCGTACAATGAGCAGTTCTTC.

The DNA for the CDR3 is TGTGCCAGCAGTGCCGGGACAAAAGAGACCCAGTACTTC. Amino acids: CASSAGTKETQYF. The chain has TRBV2 and TRBJ2-5; D perhaps matches TRBD1 (6 bases). The germline V and J ends were trimmed by 4 bases and 3 bases, with 9 bases remaining between them. CDR1 and CDR2 (germline): SNHLY, FYNNEI. The CDR3 loop spans 13 amino acids.

This chain's CDR3 is CASSQVAYQETQYF. The CDR3 DNA sequence: TGTGCCAGCAGCCAAGTTGCGTACCAAGAGACCCAGTACTTC. The genes are TRBV14 and TRBJ2-5, with unresolved D. This CDR3 is built from 14 residues. CDR1 SGHDN and CDR2 FVKESK come from the germline V gene. Trimming took off 1 base at V and 0 bases at J, with 6 bases between the two ends.

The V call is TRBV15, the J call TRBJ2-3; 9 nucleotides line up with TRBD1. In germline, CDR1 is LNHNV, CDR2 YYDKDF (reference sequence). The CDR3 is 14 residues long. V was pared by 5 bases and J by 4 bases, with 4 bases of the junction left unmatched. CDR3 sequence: CATSSGQGSDTQYF. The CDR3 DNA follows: TGTGCCACCAGCTCGGGACAGGGCTCAGATACGCAGTATTTT.

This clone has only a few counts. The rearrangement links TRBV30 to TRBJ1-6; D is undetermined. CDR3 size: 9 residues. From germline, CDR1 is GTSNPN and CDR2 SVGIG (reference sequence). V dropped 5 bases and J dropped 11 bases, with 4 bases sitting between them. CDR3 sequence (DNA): TGTGCCTGGGCCCCACCCCTCCACTTT. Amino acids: CAWAPPLHF.

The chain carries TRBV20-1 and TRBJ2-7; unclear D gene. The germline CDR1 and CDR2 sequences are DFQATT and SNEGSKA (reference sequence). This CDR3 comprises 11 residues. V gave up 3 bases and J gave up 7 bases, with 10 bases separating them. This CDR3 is CSASGPTEQYF. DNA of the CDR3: TGCAGTGCTAGCGGACCTACAGAGCAGTACTTC.

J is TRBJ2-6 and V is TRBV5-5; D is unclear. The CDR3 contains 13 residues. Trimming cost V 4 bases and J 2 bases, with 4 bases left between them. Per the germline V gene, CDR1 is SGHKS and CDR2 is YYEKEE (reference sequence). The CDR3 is CASSTTGANVLTF. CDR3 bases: TGTGCCAGCAGCACGACTGGGGCCAACGTCCTGACTTTC.

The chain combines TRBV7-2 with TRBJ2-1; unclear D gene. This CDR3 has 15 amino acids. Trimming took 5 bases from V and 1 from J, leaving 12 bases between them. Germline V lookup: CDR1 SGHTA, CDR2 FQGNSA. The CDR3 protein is CASSQPLPSYNEQFF. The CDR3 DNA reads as TGTGCCAGCAGCCAGCCGCTCCCTTCCTACAATGAGCAGTTCTTC.

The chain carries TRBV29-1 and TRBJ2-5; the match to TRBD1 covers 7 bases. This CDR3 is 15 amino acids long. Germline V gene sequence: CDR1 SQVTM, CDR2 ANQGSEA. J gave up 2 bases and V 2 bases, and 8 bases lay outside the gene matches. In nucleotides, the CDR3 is TGCAGCGTTGAAAAGCAGGGGGATCGGCAAGAGACCCAGTACTTC. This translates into CSVEKQGDRQETQYF.